These T cell receptor beta chains were read from a single sample in a study of OX40 agonist ivuxolimab in advanced cancers. The table came from immunoSEQ multiplex PCR; TCRdb's copy has only in-frame clones and leaves some out. Of tens of thousands of clones in the sample, 81% were seen once. The material was CD4+ or CD8+ T cells sorted from blood, obtained in a trial of the OX40 agonist ivuxolimab. The receptors shown here come from an adult with an advanced solid tumor such as melanoma, head and neck, liver or kidney cancer. CDR3s include the opening cysteine and the closing phenylalanine or tryptophan. Each record gives: J gene, CDR3 length, clone size, D gene, V gene, CDR3 protein, CDR3 DNA. A D gene is named only where the DNA matches it firmly. Not all rows give a size; the values are once, few, many and, for expanded clones, a class.

J gene: TRBJ2-3
CDR3 length: 14
clone size: NA
D gene: NA
V gene: TRBV19
CDR3 protein: CASSNRVRTDTQYF
CDR3 DNA: TGTGCCAGTAGTAACAGGGTTCGCACAGATACGCAGTATTTT

J gene: TRBJ2-1
CDR3 length: 15
clone size: NA
D gene: NA
V gene: TRBV4-1
CDR3 protein: CASSPGLLAYNEQFF
CDR3 DNA: TGCGCCAGCAGCCCGGGACTCCTTGCATACAATGAGCAGTTCTTC

J gene: TRBJ2-4
CDR3 length: 13
clone size: NA
D gene: TRBD2
V gene: TRBV7-2
CDR3 protein: CASSFHGGNIQYF
CDR3 DNA: TGTGCCAGCAGCTTTCACGGGGGGAACATTCAGTACTTC

J gene: TRBJ2-6
CDR3 length: 16
clone size: few
D gene: NA
V gene: TRBV18
CDR3 protein: CASSPRPQPGANVLTF
CDR3 DNA: TGTGCCAGCTCACCCCGGCCCCAGCCTGGGGCCAACGTCCTGACTTTC

J gene: TRBJ1-1
CDR3 length: 14
clone size: NA
D gene: NA
V gene: TRBV10-3
CDR3 protein: CAIKGQGGAIEAFF
CDR3 DNA: TGTGCCATCAAAGGGCAAGGGGGGGCTATTGAAGCTTTCTTT

J gene: TRBJ1-2
CDR3 length: 15
clone size: few
D gene: NA
V gene: TRBV6-5
CDR3 protein: CASREPRGILDGYTF
CDR3 DNA: TGTGCCAGCAGAGAACCCAGGGGTATTTTGGATGGCTACACCTTC

J gene: TRBJ1-1
CDR3 length: 13
clone size: NA
D gene: NA
V gene: TRBV6-1
CDR3 protein: CASIKAMNTEAFF
CDR3 DNA: TGTGCCAGCATCAAGGCGATGAACACTGAAGCTTTCTTT

J gene: TRBJ2-7
CDR3 length: 16
clone size: NA
D gene: NA
V gene: TRBV5-1
CDR3 protein: CASSHGFGTRSYEQYF
CDR3 DNA: TGCGCCAGCAGCCATGGGTTTGGGACCAGATCCTACGAGCAGTACTTC

J gene: TRBJ2-7
CDR3 length: 13
clone size: NA
D gene: NA
V gene: TRBV2
CDR3 protein: CASRLGGSYEQYF
CDR3 DNA: TGTGCCAGCCGACTAGGGGGCTCCTACGAGCAGTACTTC

J gene: TRBJ2-1
CDR3 length: 17
clone size: few
D gene: TRBD2
V gene: TRBV4-1
CDR3 protein: CASSRPWGGGADDEQFF
CDR3 DNA: TGCGCCAGCAGCCGACCTTGGGGCGGGGGGGCTGACGATGAGCAGTTCTTC

J gene: TRBJ2-5
CDR3 length: 12
clone size: NA
D gene: NA
V gene: TRBV5-5
CDR3 protein: CASSLSIVSQYF
CDR3 DNA: TGTGCCAGCAGCTTATCAATAGTGTCCCAGTACTTC

J gene: TRBJ2-7
CDR3 length: 14
clone size: NA
D gene: NA
V gene: TRBV6-1
CDR3 protein: CASSEVPGRGEQYF
CDR3 DNA: TGTGCCAGCAGTGAAGTTCCCGGGCGGGGCGAGCAGTACTTC

J gene: TRBJ2-3
CDR3 length: 17
clone size: NA
D gene: TRBD1
V gene: TRBV4-3
CDR3 protein: CASSRAGGTGALDTQYF
CDR3 DNA: TGCGCCAGCAGCCGAGCCGGTGGGACAGGGGCGTTAGATACGCAGTATTTT

J gene: TRBJ2-1
CDR3 length: 11
clone size: NA
D gene: NA
V gene: TRBV7-3
CDR3 protein: CASSAINEQFF
CDR3 DNA: TGTGCCAGCAGCGCGATCAATGAGCAGTTCTTC

J gene: TRBJ1-3
CDR3 length: 15
clone size: NA
D gene: NA
V gene: TRBV7-2
CDR3 protein: CASSLGPGVGNTIYF
CDR3 DNA: TGTGCCAGCAGCTTAGGCCCAGGGGTCGGAAACACCATATATTTT

J gene: TRBJ2-6
CDR3 length: 15
clone size: NA
D gene: NA
V gene: TRBV7-9
CDR3 protein: CASSSTDSGANVLTF
CDR3 DNA: TGTGCCAGCAGCTCTACAGACTCTGGGGCCAACGTCCTGACTTTC

J gene: TRBJ1-1
CDR3 length: 13
clone size: NA
D gene: NA
V gene: TRBV7-2
CDR3 protein: CASSLRQSTEAFF
CDR3 DNA: TGTGCCAGCAGCTTGAGACAGAGCACTGAAGCTTTCTTT

J gene: TRBJ1-4
CDR3 length: 15
clone size: NA
D gene: NA
V gene: TRBV7-2
CDR3 protein: CASSLMGGTNEKLFF
CDR3 DNA: TGTGCCAGCAGCTTAATGGGGGGAACTAATGAAAAACTGTTTTTT

J gene: TRBJ2-1
CDR3 length: 13
clone size: NA
D gene: NA
V gene: TRBV4-3
CDR3 protein: CASSQEGGLSQFF
CDR3 DNA: TGCGCCAGCAGCCAAGAAGGGGGACTATCCCAGTTCTTC

J gene: TRBJ2-2
CDR3 length: 15
clone size: NA
D gene: TRBD1
V gene: TRBV6-4
CDR3 protein: CASNRQGANTGELFF
CDR3 DNA: TGTGCCAGCAACCGACAGGGGGCGAACACCGGGGAGCTGTTTTTT

J gene: TRBJ2-2
CDR3 length: 16
clone size: NA
D gene: TRBD1
V gene: TRBV9
CDR3 protein: CASSPPGQGDTGELFF
CDR3 DNA: TGTGCCAGCAGCCCACCGGGACAGGGGGACACCGGGGAGCTGTTTTTT

J gene: TRBJ2-7
CDR3 length: 13
clone size: NA
D gene: NA
V gene: TRBV7-2
CDR3 protein: CASSLNHQTEQYF
CDR3 DNA: TGTGCCAGCAGCTTAAACCACCAAACCGAGCAGTACTTC

J gene: TRBJ2-1
CDR3 length: 14
clone size: once
D gene: NA
V gene: TRBV4-2
CDR3 protein: CASSPTGVNNEQFF
CDR3 DNA: TGTGCCAGCAGCCCGACGGGGGTAAACAATGAGCAGTTCTTC

J gene: TRBJ2-3
CDR3 length: 15
clone size: NA
D gene: TRBD1
V gene: TRBV10-3
CDR3 protein: CAIRQTDRGLNTQYF
CDR3 DNA: TGTGCCATCAGACAGACGGACAGGGGGCTGAATACGCAGTATTTT

J gene: TRBJ1-2
CDR3 length: 14
clone size: NA
D gene: NA
V gene: TRBV12-5
CDR3 protein: CASTLNLRANGYTF
CDR3 DNA: TGTGCTAGTACTTTGAACTTGCGGGCAAATGGCTACACCTTC

J gene: TRBJ1-1
CDR3 length: 16
clone size: NA
D gene: TRBD1
V gene: TRBV28
CDR3 protein: CASSPWTGGMNTEAFF
CDR3 DNA: TGTGCCAGCAGTCCCTGGACAGGGGGCATGAACACTGAAGCTTTCTTT

J gene: TRBJ2-5
CDR3 length: 14
clone size: NA
D gene: NA
V gene: TRBV5-4
CDR3 protein: CASSRGTSQETQYF
CDR3 DNA: TGTGCCAGCAGCCGAGGGACATCGCAAGAGACCCAGTACTTC

J gene: TRBJ1-2
CDR3 length: 14
clone size: NA
D gene: NA
V gene: TRBV4-3
CDR3 protein: CASSQDLQGSGYTF
CDR3 DNA: TGCGCCAGCAGCCAAGATCTACAGGGTAGTGGCTACACCTTC

J gene: TRBJ2-1
CDR3 length: 13
clone size: NA
D gene: NA
V gene: TRBV6-1
CDR3 protein: CASGRYPYNEQFF
CDR3 DNA: TGTGCCAGCGGGAGGTACCCATACAATGAGCAGTTCTTC

J gene: TRBJ1-2
CDR3 length: 12
clone size: few
D gene: NA
V gene: TRBV19
CDR3 protein: CASWDQNYGYTF
CDR3 DNA: TGTGCCAGTTGGGACCAAAACTATGGCTACACCTTC

J gene: TRBJ1-5
CDR3 length: 13
clone size: NA
D gene: NA
V gene: TRBV28
CDR3 protein: CASRRTADQPQHF
CDR3 DNA: TGTGCCAGCAGGCGAACAGCGGATCAGCCCCAGCATTTT

J gene: TRBJ2-5
CDR3 length: 13
clone size: NA
D gene: NA
V gene: TRBV28
CDR3 protein: CAVVRDIGETQYF
CDR3 DNA: TGTGCCGTGGTACGGGACATAGGAGAGACCCAGTACTTC

J gene: TRBJ2-3
CDR3 length: 13
clone size: few
D gene: NA
V gene: TRBV7-9
CDR3 protein: CASSSKGTDTQYF
CDR3 DNA: TGTGCCAGCAGCTCGAAGGGGACAGATACGCAGTATTTT

J gene: TRBJ2-1
CDR3 length: 18
clone size: once
D gene: NA
V gene: TRBV7-2
CDR3 protein: CASSSDSRTRGLYNEQFF
CDR3 DNA: TGTGCCAGCAGCTCCGACTCGAGAACTAGGGGCCTTTACAATGAGCAGTTCTTC

J gene: TRBJ1-4
CDR3 length: 15
clone size: NA
D gene: NA
V gene: TRBV4-2
CDR3 protein: CASSQDVGSGEKLFF
CDR3 DNA: TGTGCCAGCAGCCAAGATGTGGGGAGCGGTGAAAAACTGTTTTTT

J gene: TRBJ2-7
CDR3 length: 14
clone size: NA
D gene: TRBD2
V gene: TRBV6-5
CDR3 protein: CASSPPGGKIGPYF
CDR3 DNA: TGTGCCAGCAGTCCCCCGGGGGGGAAAATTGGGCCGTACTTC

J gene: TRBJ1-5
CDR3 length: 15
clone size: NA
D gene: NA
V gene: TRBV6-5
CDR3 protein: CATLSLYRGNQPQHF
CDR3 DNA: TGTGCCACCCTATCTCTTTACCGGGGGAATCAGCCCCAGCATTTT

J gene: TRBJ1-2
CDR3 length: 14
clone size: once
D gene: NA
V gene: TRBV11-2
CDR3 protein: CASSLDTANYGYTF
CDR3 DNA: TGTGCCAGCAGCTTAGACACTGCTAACTATGGCTACACCTTC

J gene: TRBJ1-1
CDR3 length: 14
clone size: NA
D gene: TRBD1
V gene: TRBV18
CDR3 protein: CASSLQGADTEAFF
CDR3 DNA: TGTGCCAGCTCGCTACAGGGGGCGGACACTGAAGCTTTCTTT

J gene: TRBJ1-1
CDR3 length: 15
clone size: NA
D gene: NA
V gene: TRBV6-5
CDR3 protein: CASMGPGYGSTEAFF
CDR3 DNA: TGTGCCAGCATGGGACCAGGGTACGGGAGCACTGAAGCTTTCTTT

J gene: TRBJ2-7
CDR3 length: 15
clone size: NA
D gene: TRBD1
V gene: TRBV19
CDR3 protein: CASSIALDRGYEQYF
CDR3 DNA: TGTGCCAGTAGTATTGCTTTGGACAGGGGCTACGAGCAGTACTTC

J gene: TRBJ1-2
CDR3 length: 13
clone size: once
D gene: NA
V gene: TRBV28
CDR3 protein: CASSGTAANGYTF
CDR3 DNA: TGTGCCAGCAGTGGGACTGCAGCAAATGGCTACACCTTC

J gene: TRBJ2-3
CDR3 length: 14
clone size: NA
D gene: TRBD1
V gene: TRBV7-2
CDR3 protein: CASSLNRGADTQYF
CDR3 DNA: TGTGCCAGCAGCTTGAACAGGGGTGCAGATACGCAGTATTTT

J gene: TRBJ1-5
CDR3 length: 15
clone size: NA
D gene: NA
V gene: TRBV5-1
CDR3 protein: CASSLDGGRHQPQHF
CDR3 DNA: TGCGCCAGCAGCTTGGACGGGGGGCGGCATCAGCCCCAGCATTTT

J gene: TRBJ1-2
CDR3 length: 12
clone size: NA
D gene: NA
V gene: TRBV29-1
CDR3 protein: CSVGTPQRGYTF
CDR3 DNA: TGCAGCGTCGGTACACCCCAAAGGGGCTACACCTTC

J gene: TRBJ2-7
CDR3 length: 14
clone size: NA
D gene: TRBD1
V gene: TRBV19
CDR3 protein: CASSTRTGNYEQYF
CDR3 DNA: TGTGCCAGTAGTACAAGGACAGGGAACTACGAGCAGTACTTC